The sequence of this TCR beta chain was determined in a study of identical twins. TCRdb used MiXCR to reprocess the 5' RACE reads, holding one entry per CDR3 protein. The sample holds approximately 600,000 distinct CDR3 sequences; roughly 9.9% are singletons and the top ten take more than 2.5%. Comments on this clonotype: The antigen remains undetermined.

Study-level points and caveats: Cord blood beta clonotypes present at high abundance carried fewer insertions; no such pattern appeared in memory repertoires.

Trimming stripped 1 base from V and 9 bases from J, with 22 bases between. The CDR3 covers 16 residues. Per the germline V gene, CDR1 is DFQATT and CDR2 is SNEGSKA (reference sequence). These data also featured in a second study, about yellow fever vaccine responses in identical twins.

This chain uses TRBV20-1 with TRBJ2-1, with a possible D match to TRBD2 (6 bases). Sequences were obtained from PBMCs. The clonotype originates from a young woman in good health. The CDR3 nucleotides are TGCAGTGCTAGAGGCACCCGGGAGACATCGTGGGTTGAGCAGTTCTTC. It is translated as CSARGTRETSWVEQFF.